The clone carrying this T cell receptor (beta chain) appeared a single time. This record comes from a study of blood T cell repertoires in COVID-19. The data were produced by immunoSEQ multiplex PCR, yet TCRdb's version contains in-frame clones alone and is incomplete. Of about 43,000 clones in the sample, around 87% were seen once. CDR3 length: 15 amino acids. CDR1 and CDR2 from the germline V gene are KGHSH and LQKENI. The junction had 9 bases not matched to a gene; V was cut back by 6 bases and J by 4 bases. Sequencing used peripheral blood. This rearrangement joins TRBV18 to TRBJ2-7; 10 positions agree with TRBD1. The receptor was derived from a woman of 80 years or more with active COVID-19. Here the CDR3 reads CASSQTGTGVYEQYF. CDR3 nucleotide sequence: TGTGCCAGCTCGCAAACCGGGACAGGGGTTTACGAGCAGTACTTC.